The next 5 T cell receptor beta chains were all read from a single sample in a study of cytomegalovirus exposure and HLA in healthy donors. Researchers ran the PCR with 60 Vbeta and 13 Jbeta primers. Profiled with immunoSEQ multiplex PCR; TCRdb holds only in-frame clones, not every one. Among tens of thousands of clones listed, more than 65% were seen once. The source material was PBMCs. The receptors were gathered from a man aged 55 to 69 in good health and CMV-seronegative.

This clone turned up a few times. The CDR3 sequence is CASSEALVNTEAFF. The CDR3 DNA reads as TGTGCCAGCAGTGAAGCCCTAGTGAACACTGAAGCTTTCTTT. The chain uses TRBV6-1 and TRBJ1-1, with unresolved D. Trimming pared 0 bases from V and 0 bases from J, leaving 5 bases between. CDR1 is MNHNS and CDR2 is SASEGT in the germline V gene. This CDR3 comprises 14 residues.

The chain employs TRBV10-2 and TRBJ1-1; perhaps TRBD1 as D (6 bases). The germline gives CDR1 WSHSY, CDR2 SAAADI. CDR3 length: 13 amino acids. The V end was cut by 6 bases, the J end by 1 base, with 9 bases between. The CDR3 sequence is CASREGGNTEAFF. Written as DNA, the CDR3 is TGCGCCAGCAGGGAAGGGGGGAACACTGAAGCTTTCTTT.

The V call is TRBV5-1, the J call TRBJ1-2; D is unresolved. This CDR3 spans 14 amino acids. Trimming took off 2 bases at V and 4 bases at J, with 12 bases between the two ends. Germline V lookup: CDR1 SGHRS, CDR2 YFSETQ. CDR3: CASSLSVDIYGYTF. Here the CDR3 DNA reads TGCGCCAGCAGCTTAAGTGTCGACATCTATGGCTACACCTTC.

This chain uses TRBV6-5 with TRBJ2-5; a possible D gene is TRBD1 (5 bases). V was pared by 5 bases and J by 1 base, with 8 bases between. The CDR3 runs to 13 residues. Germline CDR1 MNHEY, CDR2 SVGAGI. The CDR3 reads CASSLQVQETQYF. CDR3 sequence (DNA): TGTGCCAGCAGTCTACAGGTCCAAGAGACCCAGTACTTC.

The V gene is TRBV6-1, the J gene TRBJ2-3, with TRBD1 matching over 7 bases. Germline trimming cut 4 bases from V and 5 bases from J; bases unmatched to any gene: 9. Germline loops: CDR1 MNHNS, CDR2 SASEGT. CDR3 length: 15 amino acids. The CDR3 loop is CASSGTGSHIDTQYF. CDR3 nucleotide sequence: TGTGCCAGCAGTGGGACAGGTTCTCACATAGATACGCAGTATTTT.